This T cell receptor beta chain was identified in a study of radiotherapy plus CTLA-4 blockade in lung cancer. Regarding the study as a whole: Tumor-origin TCR clones grew in blood after radiotherapy plus ipilimumab. It was early blood T cell clone dynamics, with interferon-beta, that reportedly best predicted response.

This clone was found a few times. Its antigen is not known. Participants had chemo-refractory metastatic non-small-cell lung cancer and were treated with focal radiation plus ipilimumab CTLA-4 blockade. TCRdb's table, derived via immunoSEQ multiplex PCR, lists solely in-frame clones and lacks some. This sample carries around 26,000 clones, 65% to 85% of them seen once, and the ten largest clones take about 3.7%. The CDR3 extends over 12 amino acids. Germline CDR1 is SGHAT and CDR2 is FQNNGV. Trimming took 5 bases from V and 7 from J, leaving 8 bases between them. Sequenced here: peripheral blood, sampled from a patient treated with radiotherapy plus ipilimumab. The sequence was collected from a human donor with non-small cell lung cancer who had stable disease on radiotherapy plus ipilimumab. The chain couples TRBV11-2 to TRBJ2-2; D not certain. The CDR3 loop is CASSTVGGELFF. CDR3 nucleotide sequence: TGTGCCAGCAGCACGGTGGGCGGGGAGCTGTTTTTT.